These T cell receptor beta chains were read from a single sample in a study of response to subunit inactivated influenza vaccine. TCRdb redid the calling of the RT-PCR reads with MiXCR, one entry per CDR3 protein. The table has approximately 700,000 distinct CDR3 sequences, about 15% seen once. The sequencing here drew on PBMCs from blood, taken around 15 days before vaccination. These receptors all stem from a man in his fifties who received an inactivated influenza vaccine. Both conserved end residues are part of each CDR3. D genes are given only for firm matches. A clone size is listed for some rows: how often the clone was seen (once, few, many), or a class if it is expanded.

D gene	J gene	clone size	V gene	CDR3 protein	CDR3 DNA
.	TRBJ1-4	many	TRBV12-3/TRBV12-4	CASSLDDRSTNEKLFF	TGTGCCAGCAGTTTAGACGACAGATCGACTAATGAAAAACTGTTTTTT
.	TRBJ2-1	few	TRBV2	CAGRDGGPYNEQFF	TGTGCCGGGAGAGACGGGGGGCCCTACAATGAGCAGTTCTTC
.	TRBJ2-3	.	TRBV12-3/TRBV12-4	CASSPRAVTDTQYF	TGTGCCAGCAGCCCCCGGGCCGTGACAGATACGCAGTATTTT
.	TRBJ2-1	.	TRBV4-2	CARGPGLQQFF	TGTGCCAGGGGCCCCGGGCTCCAGCAGTTCTTC
.	TRBJ1-4	.	TRBV14	CASSLAWTTNEKLFF	TGTGCCAGCAGCCTAGCGTGGACAACTAATGAAAAACTGTTTTTT
.	TRBJ2-1	.	TRBV3-1	CASSPRGSNEQFF	TGTGCCAGCAGCCCAAGGGGATCCAATGAGCAGTTCTTC
.	TRBJ1-1	few	TRBV14	CAISTEAFF	TGTGCCATCAGTACTGAAGCTTTCTTT
.	TRBJ2-7	.	TRBV24-1	CATSDLWPRSYEQYF	TGTGCCACCAGTGATTTGTGGCCACGCTCCTACGAGCAGTACTTC
TRBD1	TRBJ1-1	few	TRBV6-2/TRBV6-3	CASSVLRGRLRNAEAFF	TGTGCCAGCAGTGTACTCAGGGGGCGCTTGAGGAACGCTGAAGCTTTCTTT
.	TRBJ1-5	few	TRBV2	CASSDSGNQPQHF	TGTGCCAGCAGTGACTCAGGGAATCAGCCCCAGCATTTT
.	TRBJ2-5	.	TRBV10-3	CAIRGTETQYF	TGTGCCATCAGGGGTACGGAGACCCAGTACTTC
.	TRBJ2-2	few	TRBV5-1	CASSLAVSGGTGELFF	TGCGCCAGCAGCTTGGCCGTGTCGGGTGGGACCGGGGAGCTGTTTTTT
.	TRBJ1-2	many	TRBV4-3	CASSQDRGGYTF	TGCGCCAGCAGCCAAGATAGAGGTGGCTACACCTTC
.	TRBJ1-1	few	TRBV30	CAWTRDLNTEAFF	TGTGCCTGGACCCGGGACCTTAACACTGAAGCTTTCTTT
.	TRBJ2-7	.	TRBV4-2	CASSQGGTPSSYEQYF	TGTGCCAGCAGCCAAGGGGGGACGCCGAGCTCCTACGAGCAGTACTTC
.	TRBJ2-2	many	TRBV6-1	CASSKGVSGGELFF	TGTGCCAGCAGTAAAGGTGTTTCCGGCGGGGAGCTGTTTTTT
.	TRBJ2-5	few	TRBV20-1	CSASGPTMAETQYF	TGCAGTGCTAGCGGCCCTACTATGGCGGAGACCCAGTACTTC
.	TRBJ1-2	.	TRBV20-1	CSARSQMYGYTF	TGCAGTGCTAGGTCCCAAATGTATGGCTACACCTTC
TRBD1	TRBJ1-5	few	TRBV20-1	CSAPRQGDQPQHF	TGCAGTGCTCCTCGACAGGGGGATCAGCCCCAGCATTTT
.	TRBJ2-5	many	TRBV12-3/TRBV12-4	CASSPAVGTQYF	TGTGCCAGCAGTCCCGCGGTGGGGACCCAGTACTTC
.	TRBJ2-2	.	TRBV12-3/TRBV12-4	CASRRSPNTGELFF	TGTGCCAGCAGGAGGAGCCCGAACACCGGGGAGCTGTTTTTT
.	TRBJ2-7	.	TRBV5-1	CASSLGLGGYEQYF	TGCGCCAGCAGCTTGGGACTAGGAGGGTACGAGCAGTACTTC
TRBD2	TRBJ2-1	few	TRBV25-1	CASSPPSGRADEQFF	TGTGCCAGCAGTCCACCTAGCGGGAGGGCGGATGAGCAGTTCTTC
TRBD1	TRBJ1-2	.	TRBV20-1	CSATHRGQDYGYTF	TGCAGTGCTACCCACAGGGGGCAGGACTATGGCTACACCTTC
TRBD1	TRBJ2-5	.	TRBV13	CASSLRGQGAGETQYF	TGTGCCAGCAGCTTACGCGGACAGGGGGCTGGAGAGACCCAGTACTTC
TRBD2	TRBJ2-7	few	TRBV18	CASSPRLGQNSGRAYEQYF	TGTGCCAGCTCACCACGGTTGGGACAAAATAGCGGGAGGGCCTACGAGCAGTACTTC
TRBD1	TRBJ1-5	.	TRBV20-1	CSAPRFNRGPEHSNQPQHF	TGCAGTGCTCCACGCTTCAACAGGGGGCCGGAACATAGCAATCAGCCCCAGCATTTT
.	TRBJ2-7	few	TRBV5-1	CASSLQAGWTAYEQYF	TGCGCCAGCAGCTTGCAGGCGGGGTGGACCGCCTACGAGCAGTACTTC
.	TRBJ2-7	.	TRBV20-1	CSARDRSRGGEQYF	TGCAGTGCTAGAGATCGGTCAAGGGGTGGCGAGCAGTACTTC
.	TRBJ2-2	many	TRBV7-8	CASRDGPNTGELFF	TGTGCCAGCAGAGACGGACCGAACACCGGGGAGCTGTTTTTT
TRBD1	TRBJ1-2	.	TRBV25-1	CASSESTGNNYGYTF	TGTGCCAGCAGTGAATCGACAGGGAATAACTATGGCTACACCTTC
.	TRBJ2-2	.	TRBV6-2/TRBV6-3	CASSYLSDTGELFF	TGTGCCAGCAGTTACTTGTCAGACACCGGGGAGCTGTTTTTT
.	TRBJ2-5	few	TRBV18	CASSIPGHGQETQYF	TGTGCCAGCTCCATCCCGGGACACGGACAAGAGACCCAGTACTTC
.	TRBJ1-2	.	TRBV4-3	CASSQDGLAYGYTF	TGCGCCAGCAGCCAAGATGGGTTAGCCTATGGCTACACCTTC
.	TRBJ2-4	few	TRBV4-3	CASSQEPAGSKNIQYF	TGCGCCAGCAGCCAAGAGCCAGCAGGGTCCAAAAACATTCAGTACTTT
TRBD1	TRBJ2-5	few	TRBV10-3	CAISERGGPKETQYF	TGTGCCATCAGCGAGCGAGGGGGCCCCAAAGAGACCCAGTACTTC
TRBD2	TRBJ2-1	few	TRBV27	CASSYTSGREQFF	TGTGCCAGCAGCTATACTAGCGGCAGAGAGCAGTTCTTC
.	TRBJ2-3	few	TRBV2	CASSEGLVTDTQYF	TGTGCCAGCAGTGAAGGTCTAGTCACAGATACGCAGTATTTT
.	TRBJ1-1	.	TRBV15	CATSREGTEAFF	TGTGCCACCAGCAGAGAGGGCACTGAAGCTTTCTTT
.	TRBJ2-5	few	TRBV11-2	CASSLESGSAQTQYF	TGTGCCAGCAGCTTAGAGTCGGGCAGCGCACAGACCCAGTACTTC
.	TRBJ2-7	.	TRBV12-3/TRBV12-4	CASSRAHRGYEQYF	TGTGCCAGCAGTCGGGCCCATCGGGGCTACGAGCAGTACTTC
.	TRBJ1-5	many	TRBV6-1	CASLYRGGNQPQHF	TGTGCCAGCCTATATAGGGGGGGCAATCAGCCCCAGCATTTT
TRBD2	TRBJ2-1	.	TRBV12-3/TRBV12-4	CASPTLAEDRPPYNEQFF	TGTGCCAGCCCCACACTAGCGGAAGATAGGCCTCCCTACAATGAGCAGTTCTTC
.	TRBJ1-5	many	TRBV12-3/TRBV12-4	CASSLSGGPQHF	TGTGCCAGCAGTTTAAGTGGAGGGCCCCAGCATTTT
TRBD2	TRBJ2-3	.	TRBV20-1	CSAQSGGAKDTQYF	TGCAGTGCCCAAAGCGGGGGGGCCAAAGATACGCAGTATTTT
.	TRBJ1-4	few	TRBV20-1	CSARPGPANEKLFF	TGCAGTGCTCGTCCAGGGCCCGCTAATGAAAAACTGTTTTTT
TRBD2	TRBJ2-1	many	TRBV6-1	CASIKLAGGPGEQFF	TGTGCCAGCATAAAACTAGCGGGGGGGCCGGGTGAGCAGTTCTTC
TRBD1	TRBJ2-5	.	TRBV10-3	CAISDPGQGEETQYF	TGTGCCATCAGTGATCCGGGACAGGGAGAAGAGACCCAGTACTTC
TRBD1	TRBJ2-1	.	TRBV6-2/TRBV6-3	CASSYSAAGTGEQFF	TGTGCCAGCAGTTACTCCGCTGCAGGGACAGGAGAGCAGTTCTTC
.	TRBJ2-2	.	TRBV20-1	CSASTGMTYTGELFF	TGCAGTGCTAGTACGGGGATGACTTACACCGGGGAGCTGTTTTTT
TRBD2	TRBJ2-1	.	TRBV4-2	CASSQTGTSGINEQFF	TGTGCCAGCAGCCAAACCGGGACTAGCGGTATCAATGAGCAGTTCTTC
.	TRBJ1-2	few	TRBV28	CASATPRNYGYTF	TGTGCCAGCGCGACGCCCCGTAACTATGGCTACACCTTC
.	TRBJ1-1	.	TRBV10-2	CASSEPSVLNTEAFF	TGCGCCAGCAGTGAACCGAGTGTTTTGAACACTGAAGCTTTCTTT
.	TRBJ2-3	.	TRBV10-3	CAINTGITDTQYF	TGTGCCATCAACACAGGGATCACAGATACGCAGTATTTT